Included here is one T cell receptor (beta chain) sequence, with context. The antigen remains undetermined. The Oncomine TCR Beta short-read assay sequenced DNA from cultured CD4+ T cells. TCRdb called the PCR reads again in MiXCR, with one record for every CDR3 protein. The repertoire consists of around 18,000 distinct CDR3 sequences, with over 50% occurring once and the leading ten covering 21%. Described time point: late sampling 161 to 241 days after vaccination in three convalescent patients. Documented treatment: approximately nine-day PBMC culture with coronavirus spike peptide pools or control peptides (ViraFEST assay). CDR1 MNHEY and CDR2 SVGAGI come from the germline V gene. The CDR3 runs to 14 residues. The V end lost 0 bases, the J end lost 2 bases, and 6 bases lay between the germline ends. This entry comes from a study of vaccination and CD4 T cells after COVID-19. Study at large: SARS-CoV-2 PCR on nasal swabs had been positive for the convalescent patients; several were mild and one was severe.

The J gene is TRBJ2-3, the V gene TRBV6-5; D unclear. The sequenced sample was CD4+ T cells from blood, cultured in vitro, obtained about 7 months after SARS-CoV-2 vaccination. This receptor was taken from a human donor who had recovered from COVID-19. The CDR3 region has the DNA TGTGCCAGCAGTTACTCTTCGAACACAGATACGCAGTATTTT. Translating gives CASSYSSNTDTQYF.